Below, one TCR beta chain is given with its context. Its specificity is unknown. V gave up 6 bases and J gave up 6 bases, with 14 bases separating them. Germline-derived CDR1 and CDR2 are MNHNS and SASEGT. This CDR3 has 13 residues. This sample was included in a study of cytomegalovirus exposure and HLA in healthy donors. Study information: A subsequent analysis stated that the 120 or so validation repertoires were run on the same platform as the approximately 660 first-cohort repertoires. Regarding the study as a whole: Specific recognition of CMV antigens was confirmed in vitro for a few chains (all CMV-associated). It was found in a later analysis that first-cohort TCR clusters tended to co-occur in the 90 to 150 validation repertoires.

Sequencing was performed with immunoSEQ multiplex PCR; in TCRdb, only in-frame clones are kept and a portion is missing. The sample records roughly 200,000 clones, 86% being singletons. The sequence was obtained from a man aged 25 to 45 in good health and CMV-seropositive. The sample consisted of PBMCs. The V and J genes are TRBV6-1 and TRBJ1-1; a possible D gene is TRBD1 (5 bases). The DNA of the CDR3 is TGTGCCAGCAGGGGGCTCCTCCGGGCTGAAGCTTTCTTT. This translates into CASRGLLRAEAFF.